These 20 T cell receptor beta chains share one sample of origin, sequenced in a study of blood T cell repertoires in COVID-19. Sequenced by immunoSEQ multiplex PCR; TCRdb stores in-frame clones only, minus some. This table has 200,000 to 250,000 clones, around 86% appearing once. What was sequenced was PBMCs or T cells enriched from blood (not recorded which). The receptors shown here come from a woman in her forties or fifties who had recovered from COVID-19.

The gene calls are TRBV14 and TRBJ2-7, with D possibly being TRBD2 (6 bases). The length of the CDR3 is 14 residues. Germline CDR1 SGHDN, CDR2 FVKESK. Between the trimmed V and J ends, which lost 1 base and 4 bases, there was a span of 11 bases. CDR3 sequence: CASSQVGTEYEQYF. The CDR3 nucleotides read TGTGCCAGCAGCCAAGTGGGGACTGAATACGAGCAGTACTTC.

The chain combines TRBV27 with TRBJ2-7; 7 nucleotides agree with TRBD2. Looked up from germline, CDR1 is MNHEY and CDR2 is SMNVEV (reference sequence). V gave up 3 bases and J gave up 4 bases; unmatched junction bases: 3. The CDR3 consists of 13 residues. CDR3 amino acids: CASSFPGGYEQYF. The CDR3 DNA reads TGTGCCAGCAGTTTTCCCGGGGGGTACGAGCAGTACTTC.

V and J are TRBV28 and TRBJ1-5, with a possible D match to TRBD1 (6 bases). In germline, CDR1 is MDHEN, CDR2 SYDVKM. The V gene lost 5 bases and the J gene lost 0 bases, with 20 bases spanning the gap. The CDR3 loop spans 18 amino acids. The CDR3 DNA reads TGTGCCAGCAGTCCCAAAAACTATAGGACAGTTAGCAATCAGCCCCAGCATTTT. It yields the protein CASSPKNYRTVSNQPQHF.

The chain joins TRBV30 to TRBJ2-7; tentative D call: TRBD1 (6 bases). CDR1 GTSNPN and CDR2 SVGIG come from the germline V gene (reference sequence). CDR3 length equals 11 residues. The V and J ends lost 4 bases and 4 bases respectively, with 8 bases between them. The CDR3 protein is CAWKGEYEQYF. DNA for the CDR3: TGTGCCTGGAAGGGGGAGTACGAGCAGTACTTC.

The V and J genes are TRBV27 and TRBJ2-7; 10 bases are a match to TRBD2. This CDR3 has 14 residues. V dropped 5 bases and J dropped 3; count of bases not matched to a gene: 4. The germline V gene encodes CDR1 MNHEY and CDR2 SMNVEV (reference sequence). The CDR3 nucleotides read TGTGCCAGCAGTCCCCGGACTAGCGGCTACGAGCAGTACTTC. It specifies CASSPRTSGYEQYF.

This clone was counted once. The chain recombines TRBV19 with TRBJ2-7, with TRBD1 matching 8 bases. Per the germline V gene, CDR1 is LNHDA and CDR2 is SQIVND (reference sequence). The junction had 7 bases not matched to a gene; V was cut back by 8 bases and J by 1 base. This CDR3 has 14 amino acids. CDR3 protein: CASGRTGNSYEQYF. As DNA, the CDR3 is TGTGCCAGTGGCCGGACAGGGAATTCCTACGAGCAGTACTTC.

This clone has just a few counts. The J gene is TRBJ2-1, the V gene TRBV7-9; tentatively, D is TRBD2 (6 bases). The germline V gene encodes CDR1 SEHNR and CDR2 FQNEAQ (reference sequence). V gave up 4 bases and J gave up 13 bases, with 23 bases separating them. This CDR3 contains 15 residues. The CDR3 loop is CASSSATKREQVQFF. The DNA for the CDR3 is TGTGCCAGCAGCTCCGCTACCAAACGGGAGCAGGTCCAGTTCTTC. The complete variable domain, with remaining parts taken from reference TRBV7-9 and TRBJ2-1, reads DTGVSQNPRHKITKRGQNVTFRCDPISEHNRLYWYRQTLGQGPEFLTYFQNEAQLEKSRLLSDRFSAERPKGSFSTLEIQRTEQGDSAMYLCASSSATKREQVQFFGPGTRLTVL.

The V call is TRBV5-1, the J call TRBJ2-3, with D possibly being TRBD1 (6 bases). The ends were cut back, 0 bases at V and 2 bases at J, with 13 bases in the middle. The germline CDR1 and CDR2 sequences are SGHRS and YFSETQ. The CDR3 extends over 16 amino acids. The CDR3 spells CASSLVRQGSTDTQYF. CDR3 bases: TGCGCCAGCAGCTTGGTTAGGCAGGGGTCCACAGATACGCAGTATTTT.

The chain combines TRBV28 with TRBJ1-5; 7 bases fit TRBD1. V was clipped by 5 bases and J by 6 bases; unmatched bases: 10. This CDR3 is 15 amino acids long. Per germline, CDR1 MDHEN and CDR2 SYDVKM. Here the CDR3 DNA reads TGTGCCAGCAGTCAAAAAAACAGGGGATCTCAGCCCCAGCATTTT. This sequence encodes CASSQKNRGSQPQHF.

V and J are TRBV19 and TRBJ1-6, with D possibly matching TRBD1 (6 bases). The CDR3 length is 14 residues. Germline CDR1 reads LNHDA; CDR2 reads SQIVND (reference sequence). Between the trimmed V and J ends, which lost 4 bases and 7 bases, there was a span of 11 bases. CDR3 DNA: TGTGCCAGTAGTAAACAGGGCAACAATTCACCCCTCCACTTT. It yields the protein CASSKQGNNSPLHF. Full variable domain (missing parts from reference TRBV19 and TRBJ1-6): DGGITQSPKYLFRKEGQNVTLSCEQNLNHDAMYWYRQDPGQGLRLIYYSQIVNDFQKGDIAEGYSVSREKKESFPLTVTSAQKNPTAFYLCASSKQGNNSPLHFGNGTRLTVT.

The genes are TRBV7-9 and TRBJ2-3, with TRBD2 matching 14 bases. V was pared by 3 bases and J by 2 bases, with 4 bases of the junction left unmatched. The CDR3 contains 17 residues. The germline CDR1 and CDR2 sequences are SEHNR and FQNEAQ (reference sequence). The CDR3 region has the DNA TGTGCCAGCAGCTTTTGGGGACTAGCGGGAGTCACAGATACGCAGTATTTT. Its protein product is CASSFWGLAGVTDTQYF.

V is TRBV6-5 and J is TRBJ1-2; 9 positions agree with TRBD1. This CDR3 has 14 residues. J lost 7 bases, V lost 4 bases, and 7 bases had no gene match. Looked up from germline, CDR1 is MNHEY and CDR2 is SVGAGI. The CDR3 is CASSFSGDRAGYTF. In DNA form, the CDR3 reads TGTGCCAGCAGTTTTTCGGGGGACAGGGCTGGCTACACCTTC.

A word on this clone: The same CDR3 can be traced to other DNA sequences in this sample. The J gene is TRBJ2-5, the V gene TRBV5-1; TRBD2 matches 12 bases. This CDR3 region has 15 residues. Losses at the gene ends were 2 bases for V and 2 bases for J; bases not matched to a gene: 1. Germline V lookup: CDR1 SGHRS, CDR2 YFSETQ. The CDR3 DNA reads TGCGCCAGCAGCTTAGGGACTAGCGGGCAAGAGACCCAGTACTTC. Its translation: CASSLGTSGQETQYF.

The rearrangement joins TRBV7-9 to TRBJ2-3, with 10 nucleotides matching TRBD2. Germline CDR1 reads SEHNR; CDR2 reads FQNEAQ (reference sequence). V trimming: 6 bases; J trimming: 2 bases; junction bases outside the gene matches: 14. CDR3 size: 18 residues. The CDR3 bases are TGTGCCAGCAGACATACTAGCGGGGAACGGGGATACACAGATACGCAGTATTTT. Protein sequence: CASRHTSGERGYTDTQYF.

Only one count was recorded for this clone. The chain links TRBV18 to TRBJ2-7; 8 nucleotides line up with TRBD2. The CDR3 sequence is 15 residues long. J was trimmed by 2 bases and V by 3 bases; bases with no gene match: 6. Germline V CDR1 and CDR2: KGHSH, LQKENI. CDR3 region: CASSPRLAGTYEQYF. The CDR3 region has the DNA TGTGCCAGCTCACCTCGCTTAGCGGGGACCTACGAGCAGTACTTC.

The CDR3 DNA reads TGTGCCAGCAGCGGGCGGCTTTCTAGCGATTGGGAGCAGTTCTTC. The encoded protein is CASSGRLSSDWEQFF. The chain has TRBV11-2 and TRBJ2-1; a possible D gene is TRBD2 (6 bases). This CDR3 contains 15 residues. Germline V gene lookup returns CDR1 SGHAT and CDR2 FQNNGV. V lost 5 bases and J 10 bases, leaving 21 bases between the germline ends. The variable domain in full, completed from reference TRBV11-2 and TRBJ2-1, reads EAGVAQSPRYKIIEKRQSVAFWCNPISGHATLYWYQQILGQGPKLLIQFQNNGVVDDSQLPKDRFSAERLKGVDSTLKIQPAKLEDSAVYLCASSGRLSSDWEQFFGPGTRLTVL.

The chain links TRBV5-1 to TRBJ2-7, with 12 bases identical to TRBD2. V was pared by 3 bases and J by 3 bases, with 1 base of the junction left unmatched. Germline-derived CDR1 and CDR2 are SGHRS and YFSETQ. The CDR3 is 14 residues long. The chain's CDR3 is CASSSTSGSYEQYF. The CDR3 DNA sequence: TGCGCCAGCAGCTCGACTAGCGGGAGCTACGAGCAGTACTTC.

This clone has only one observation. This sequence joins TRBV28 and TRBJ2-7; 11 nucleotides match TRBD2. With 2 bases clipped from V and 7 bases from J, the junction kept 13 bases outside the gene matches. The CDR3 consists of 17 residues. Germline V gene sequence: CDR1 MDHEN, CDR2 SYDVKM. The CDR3: CASSLAGVSGRAFEQYF. In DNA, the CDR3 is TGTGCCAGCAGTTTAGCCGGGGTTAGCGGGAGGGCGTTTGAGCAGTACTTC. The full variable domain, its missing parts supplied by reference TRBV28 and TRBJ2-7, is DVKVTQSSRYLVKRTGEKVFLECVQDMDHENMFWYRQDPGLGLRLIYFSYDVKMKEKGDIPEGYSVSREKKERFSLILESASTNQTSMYLCASSLAGVSGRAFEQYFGPGTRLTVT.

The genes are TRBV27 and TRBJ1-1; D is unresolved. There are 14 residues in the CDR3. Trimming shortened V by 2 bases and J by 5 bases, and 12 bases separated the two germline ends. CDR1 MNHEY and CDR2 SMNVEV come from the germline V gene (reference sequence). CDR3 sequence (DNA): TGTGCCAGCAGTTTAAAGTCAGCGACGACTGAAGCTTTCTTT. It codes for CASSLKSATTEAFF.

The gene calls are TRBV28 and TRBJ1-2, with a tentative D call TRBD1 (5 bases). CDR1 and CDR2 (germline): MDHEN, SYDVKM. This CDR3 is 15 amino acids long. V was clipped by 5 bases and J by 2 bases, with 15 bases between them. CDR3 DNA sequence: TGTGCCAGCAGTCCCAGGGTGGGTCGAAACTATGGCTACACCTTC. Amino acid sequence: CASSPRVGRNYGYTF.